This T cell receptor beta chain was identified in a study of technical replicates of blood from a few donors. CDR1 and CDR2 (germline): SGHVS, FNYEAQ. V shed 2 bases and J shed 3 bases, with 13 bases lying between them. This CDR3 contains 15 residues. Here immunoSEQ multiplex PCR was the method, and the copy in TCRdb shows in-frame clones only, minus some. The sample includes over 25,000 clones, more than 90% of them seen just once. The sample comprised PBMCs. The receptor was isolated from a human donor in good health. Some clones in this sample may be carry-over from other donors' samples. The rearrangement joins TRBV7-6 to TRBJ1-2; possible D gene TRBD1, 5 bases. CDR3 sequence reads: CASSLRGPGDYGYTF. In DNA form, the CDR3 reads TGTGCCAGCAGCTTAAGGGGCCCGGGAGACTATGGCTACACCTTC.